This T cell receptor (beta chain) originates from a study of T-cell reconstitution after alpha-beta-depleted transplantation in children. Findings of the study overall: After one year, T-cell counts and TCRbeta diversity mostly came from new T cells. Day-60 TCRbeta diversity that was high in some patients was derived from surviving recipient T cells and thymic progenitors. Several hundred graft clones that had expanded were reportedly the source of alpha-beta T cells about two months after transplant.

This clonotype has a handful of counts. Its antigen remains unknown. The authors prepared the TCRbeta library with unique molecular identifiers. TCRdb used MiXCR to reprocess the PCR reads, holding one entry per CDR3 protein. The table lists 250,000 to 400,000 distinct CDR3 sequences, over 20% of them singletons. The sample was PBMCs, mostly from graft donor cells, taken 180 days after TCRalphabeta/CD19-depleted stem cell transplant. This sequence was found in a male patient younger than 18 who had a stem cell transplant for acute lymphoblastic leukemia, so the T cells may come from the graft donor.

CDR3 coding DNA: TGCAGTGCTAGAGATGTGGGTGGGGGCCCTGGGCAGTACTTC. Protein: CSARDVGGGPGQYF. The gene calls are TRBV20-1 and TRBJ2-7, with D perhaps TRBD1 (6 bases). This CDR3 is built from 14 residues. Germline loops: CDR1 DFQATT, CDR2 SNEGSKA (reference sequence). V lost 0 bases and J lost 9, with 18 bases in between.